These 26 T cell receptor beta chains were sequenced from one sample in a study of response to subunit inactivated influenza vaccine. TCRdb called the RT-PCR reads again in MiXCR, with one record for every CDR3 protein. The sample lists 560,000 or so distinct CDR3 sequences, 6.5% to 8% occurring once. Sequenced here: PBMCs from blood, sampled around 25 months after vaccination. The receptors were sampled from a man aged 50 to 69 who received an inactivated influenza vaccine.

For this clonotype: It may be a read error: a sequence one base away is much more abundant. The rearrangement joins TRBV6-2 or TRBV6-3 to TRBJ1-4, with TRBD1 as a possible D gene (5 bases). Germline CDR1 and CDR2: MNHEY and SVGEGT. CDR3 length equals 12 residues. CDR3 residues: CAGSRDGEKLFF. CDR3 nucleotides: TGTGCCGGCAGTCGGGACGGTGAAAAACTGTTTTTT.

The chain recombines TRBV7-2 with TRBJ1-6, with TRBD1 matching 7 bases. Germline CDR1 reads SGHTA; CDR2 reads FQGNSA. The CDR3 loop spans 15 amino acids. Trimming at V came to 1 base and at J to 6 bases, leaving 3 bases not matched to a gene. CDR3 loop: CASSLGGQANSPLHF. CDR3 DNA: TGTGCCAGCAGCTTAGGTGGACAGGCTAATTCACCCCTCCACTTT.

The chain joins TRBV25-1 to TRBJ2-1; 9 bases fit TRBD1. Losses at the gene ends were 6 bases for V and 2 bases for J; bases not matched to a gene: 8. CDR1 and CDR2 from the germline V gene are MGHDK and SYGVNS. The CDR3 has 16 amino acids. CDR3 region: CASSYPGTGPYNEQFF. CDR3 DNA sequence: TGTGCCAGCAGCTACCCCGGGACAGGGCCCTACAATGAGCAGTTCTTC.

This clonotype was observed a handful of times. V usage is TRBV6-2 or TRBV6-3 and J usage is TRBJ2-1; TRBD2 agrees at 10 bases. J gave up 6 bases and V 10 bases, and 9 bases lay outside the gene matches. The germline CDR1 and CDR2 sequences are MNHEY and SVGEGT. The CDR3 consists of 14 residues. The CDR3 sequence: CATKLLAGSNEQFF. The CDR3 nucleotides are TGTGCCACGAAATTACTAGCGGGGAGCAATGAGCAGTTCTTC.

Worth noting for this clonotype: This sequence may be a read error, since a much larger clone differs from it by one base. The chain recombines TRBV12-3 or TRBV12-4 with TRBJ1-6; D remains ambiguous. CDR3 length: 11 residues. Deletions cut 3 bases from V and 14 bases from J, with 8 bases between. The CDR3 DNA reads TGTGCCAGCAGTTTTAGTGCTACCCTCCACTTT. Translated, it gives CASSFSATLHF.

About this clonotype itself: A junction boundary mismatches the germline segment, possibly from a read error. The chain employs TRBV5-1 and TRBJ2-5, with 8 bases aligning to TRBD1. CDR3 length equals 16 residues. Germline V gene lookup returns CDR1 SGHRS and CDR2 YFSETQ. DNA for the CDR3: TGCGCAAGCAGCCTAAGGCAGGGGGCGAGCCAAGAGACCCAGTACTTC. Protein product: CASSLRQGASQETQYF.

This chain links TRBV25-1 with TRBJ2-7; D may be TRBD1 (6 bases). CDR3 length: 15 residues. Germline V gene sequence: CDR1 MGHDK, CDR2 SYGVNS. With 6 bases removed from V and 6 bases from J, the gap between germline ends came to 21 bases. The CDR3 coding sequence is TGTGCCAGCAGAGGGGGTCGGGGCCTGCCTGCCGAGCAGTACTTC. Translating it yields CASRGGRGLPAEQYF.

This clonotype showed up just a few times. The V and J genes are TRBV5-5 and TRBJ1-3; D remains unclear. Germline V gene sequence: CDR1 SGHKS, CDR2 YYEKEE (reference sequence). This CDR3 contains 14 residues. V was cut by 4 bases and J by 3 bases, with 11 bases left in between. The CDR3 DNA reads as TGTGCCAGCAGCCGACTCGGCGGTGGAAACACCATATATTTT. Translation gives CASSRLGGGNTIYF.

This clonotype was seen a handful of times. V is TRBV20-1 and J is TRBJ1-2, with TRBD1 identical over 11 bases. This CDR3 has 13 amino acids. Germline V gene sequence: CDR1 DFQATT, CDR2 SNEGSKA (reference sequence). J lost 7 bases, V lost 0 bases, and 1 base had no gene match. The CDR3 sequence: CSAREGQGVGYTF. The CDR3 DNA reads TGCAGTGCTAGAGAGGGACAGGGGGTTGGCTACACCTTC.

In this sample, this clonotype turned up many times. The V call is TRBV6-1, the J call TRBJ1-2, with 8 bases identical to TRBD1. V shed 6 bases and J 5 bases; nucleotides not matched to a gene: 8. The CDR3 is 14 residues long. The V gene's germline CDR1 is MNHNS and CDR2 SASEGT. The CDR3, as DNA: TGTGCCAGCAGGACTGCGGGACAGGCATATGGCTACACCTTC. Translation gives CASRTAGQAYGYTF.

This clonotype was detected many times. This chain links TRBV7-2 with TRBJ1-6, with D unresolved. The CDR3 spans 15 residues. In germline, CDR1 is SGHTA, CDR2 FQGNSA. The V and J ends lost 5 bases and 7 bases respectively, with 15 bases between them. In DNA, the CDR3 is TGTGCCAGCAGCCCTAGTCGGGTATCGAATTCACCCCTCCACTTT. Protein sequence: CASSPSRVSNSPLHF.

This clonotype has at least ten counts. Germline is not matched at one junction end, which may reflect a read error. The CDR3 region is CASSLDRGRGETQYF. The CDR3 nucleotides are TGTGCCAGCAGTCTGGACAGGGGTAGGGGAGAGACCCAGTACTTC. This chain connects TRBV5-1 to TRBJ2-5; 9 bases match TRBD1. Looked up from germline, CDR1 is SGHRS and CDR2 is YFSETQ. The CDR3 is made up of 15 amino acids. The full variable domain, its missing parts supplied by reference TRBV5-1 and TRBJ2-5, is KAGVTQTPRYLIKTRGQQVTLSCSPISGHRSVSWYQQTPGQGLQFLFEYFSETQRNKGNFPGRFSGRQFSNSRSEMNVSTLELGDSALYLCASSLDRGRGETQYFGPGTRLLVL.

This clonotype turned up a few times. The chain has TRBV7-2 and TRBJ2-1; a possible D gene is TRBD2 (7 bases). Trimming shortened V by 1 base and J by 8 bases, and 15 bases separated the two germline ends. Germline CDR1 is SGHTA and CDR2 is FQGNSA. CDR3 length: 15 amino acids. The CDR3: CASSLEGEGRYEQFF. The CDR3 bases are TGTGCCAGCAGCTTAGAGGGGGAGGGCAGGTATGAGCAGTTCTTC.

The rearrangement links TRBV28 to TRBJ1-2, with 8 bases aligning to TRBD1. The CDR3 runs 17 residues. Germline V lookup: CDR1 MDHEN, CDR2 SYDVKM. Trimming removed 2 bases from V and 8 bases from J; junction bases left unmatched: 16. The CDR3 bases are TGTGCCAGCAGTTTACCCCCCTCGGAGCAGGGGGCGGAAGGCTACACCTTC. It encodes CASSLPPSEQGAEGYTF.

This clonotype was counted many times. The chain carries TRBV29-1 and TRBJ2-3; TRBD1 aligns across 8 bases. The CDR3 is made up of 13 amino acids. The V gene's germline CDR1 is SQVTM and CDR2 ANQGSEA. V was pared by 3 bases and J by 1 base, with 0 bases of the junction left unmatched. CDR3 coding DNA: TGCAGCGTTGAGGACAGGGGCACAGATACGCAGTATTTT. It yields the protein CSVEDRGTDTQYF.

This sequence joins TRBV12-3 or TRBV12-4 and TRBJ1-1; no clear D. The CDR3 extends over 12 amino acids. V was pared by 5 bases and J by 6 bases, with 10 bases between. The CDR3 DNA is TGTGCCAGCAGTATCATTCGCGCTGAAGCTTTCTTT. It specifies CASSIIRAEAFF.

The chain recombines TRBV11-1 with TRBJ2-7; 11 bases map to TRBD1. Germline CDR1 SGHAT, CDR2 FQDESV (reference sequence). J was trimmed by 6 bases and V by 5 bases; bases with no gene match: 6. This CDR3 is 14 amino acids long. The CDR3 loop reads CASSPGQGDVEQYF. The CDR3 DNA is TGTGCCAGCAGCCCGGGACAGGGGGATGTCGAGCAGTACTTC.

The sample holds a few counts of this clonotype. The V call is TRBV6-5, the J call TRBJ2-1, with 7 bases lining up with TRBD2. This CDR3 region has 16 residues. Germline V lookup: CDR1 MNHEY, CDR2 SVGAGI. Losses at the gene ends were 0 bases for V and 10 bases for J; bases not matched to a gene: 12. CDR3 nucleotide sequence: TGTGCCAGCAGTTACTCGCGCGGGGGAGACTACAGAGAGCAGTTCTTC. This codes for CASSYSRGGDYREQFF.

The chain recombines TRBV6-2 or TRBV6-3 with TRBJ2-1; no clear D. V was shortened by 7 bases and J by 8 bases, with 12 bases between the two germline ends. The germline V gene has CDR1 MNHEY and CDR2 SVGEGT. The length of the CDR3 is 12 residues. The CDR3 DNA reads TGTGCCAGCACCTCCACTGCTGATGAGCAGTTCTTC. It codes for CASTSTADEQFF.

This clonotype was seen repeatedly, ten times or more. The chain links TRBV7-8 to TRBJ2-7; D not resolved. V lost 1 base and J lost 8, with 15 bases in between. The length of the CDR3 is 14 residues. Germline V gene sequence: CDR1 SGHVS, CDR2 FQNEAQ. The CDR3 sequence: CASSLGGPDTQQYF. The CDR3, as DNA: TGTGCCAGCAGCTTAGGTGGGCCTGACACGCAGCAGTACTTC.

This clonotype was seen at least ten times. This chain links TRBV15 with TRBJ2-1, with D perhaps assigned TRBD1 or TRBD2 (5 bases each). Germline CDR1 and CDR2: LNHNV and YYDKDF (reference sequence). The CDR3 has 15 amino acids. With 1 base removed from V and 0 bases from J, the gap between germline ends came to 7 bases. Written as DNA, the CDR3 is TGTGCCACCAGCAGAGGGGGGAGCTCCTACAATGAGCAGTTCTTC. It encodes CATSRGGSSYNEQFF.

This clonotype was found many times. The CDR3 nucleotides read TGTGCCAGCAGCACTGGGACTAGCGGGGCCTACAATGAGCAGTTCTTC. Translated: CASSTGTSGAYNEQFF. The genes are TRBV27 and TRBJ2-1; 13 positions match TRBD2. The CDR3 covers 16 residues. V trimming: 6 bases; J trimming: 2 bases; junction bases outside the gene matches: 4. Germline V gene sequence: CDR1 MNHEY, CDR2 SMNVEV (reference sequence).

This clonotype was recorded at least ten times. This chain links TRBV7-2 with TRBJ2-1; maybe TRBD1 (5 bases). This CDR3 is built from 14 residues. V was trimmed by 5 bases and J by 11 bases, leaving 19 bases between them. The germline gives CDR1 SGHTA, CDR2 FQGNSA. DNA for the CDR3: TGTGCCAGCAGCCTCAGTAATACAGGATCCCAGCAGTTCTTC. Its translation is CASSLSNTGSQQFF.

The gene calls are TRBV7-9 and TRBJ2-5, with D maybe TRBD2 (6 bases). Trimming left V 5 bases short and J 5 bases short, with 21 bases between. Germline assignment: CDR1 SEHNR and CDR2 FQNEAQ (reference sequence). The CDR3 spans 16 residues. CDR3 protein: CASSTPRVAGQETQYF. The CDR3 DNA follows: TGTGCCAGCAGCACCCCGAGGGTCGCGGGGCAGGAGACCCAGTACTTC. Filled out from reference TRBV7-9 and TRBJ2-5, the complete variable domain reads DTGVSQNPRHKITKRGQNVTFRCDPISEHNRLYWYRQTLGQGPEFLTYFQNEAQLEKSRLLSDRFSAERPKGSFSTLEIQRTEQGDSAMYLCASSTPRVAGQETQYFGPGTRLLVL.

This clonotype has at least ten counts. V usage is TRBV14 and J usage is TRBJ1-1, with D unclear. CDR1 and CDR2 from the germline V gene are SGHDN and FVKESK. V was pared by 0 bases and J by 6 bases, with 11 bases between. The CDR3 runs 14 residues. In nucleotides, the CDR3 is TGTGCCAGCAGCCAAGACGGAAATCTGCCTGAAGCTTTCTTT. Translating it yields CASSQDGNLPEAFF.

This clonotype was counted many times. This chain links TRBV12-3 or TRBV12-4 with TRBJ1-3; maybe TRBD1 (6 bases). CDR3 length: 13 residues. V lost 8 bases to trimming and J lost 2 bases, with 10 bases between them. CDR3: CASSQGTGNTIYF. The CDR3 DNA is TGTGCCAGCTCACAGGGTACTGGAAACACCATATATTTT.